The sample holds many counts of the clone carrying this TCR beta chain. Its antigen is currently unknown. Preparation of the TCRbeta library was carried out with unique molecular identifiers. TCRdb analysed the PCR reads with MiXCR anew, one entry per CDR3 protein. The data show hundreds of thousands of distinct CDR3 sequences, around 10% seen once. The data originate from a study of T-cell reconstitution after alpha-beta-depleted transplantation in children. Study-wide points: T-cell counts and diversity at one year post-transplant came mainly from newly produced T cells.

The sample in question was peripheral blood, obtained 180 days after TCRalphabeta/CD19-depleted stem cell transplant. The sequence derives from a male patient aged 2-9 years who had a stem cell transplant for chronic granulomatous disease, so the T cells may come from the graft donor.

This CDR3 is CASTFRTSRTGELFF. DNA for the CDR3: TGTGCCAGCACCTTCCGGACTAGCCGGACCGGGGAGCTGTTTTTT. The genes are TRBV5-8 and TRBJ2-2; 8 nucleotides agree with TRBD2. This CDR3 is 15 amino acids long. V lost 6 bases to trimming and J lost 5 bases; unmatched junction nucleotides: 9. The germline CDR1 and CDR2 sequences are SGHTS and YDEGEE.